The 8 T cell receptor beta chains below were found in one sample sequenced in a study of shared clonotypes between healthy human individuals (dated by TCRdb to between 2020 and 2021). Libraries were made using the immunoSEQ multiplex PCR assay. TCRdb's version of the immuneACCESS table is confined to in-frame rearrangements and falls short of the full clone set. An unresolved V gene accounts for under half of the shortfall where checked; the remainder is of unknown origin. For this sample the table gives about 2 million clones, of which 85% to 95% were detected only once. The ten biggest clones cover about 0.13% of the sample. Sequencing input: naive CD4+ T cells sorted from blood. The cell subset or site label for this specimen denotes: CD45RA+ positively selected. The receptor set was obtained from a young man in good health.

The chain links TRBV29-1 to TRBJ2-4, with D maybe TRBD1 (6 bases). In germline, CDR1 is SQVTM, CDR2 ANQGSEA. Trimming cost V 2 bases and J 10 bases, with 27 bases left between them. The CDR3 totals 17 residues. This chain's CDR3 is CSVEIRGLTAPRSIQYF. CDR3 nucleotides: TGCAGCGTTGAAATCAGGGGCCTCACCGCGCCCAGGTCTATTCAGTACTTC.

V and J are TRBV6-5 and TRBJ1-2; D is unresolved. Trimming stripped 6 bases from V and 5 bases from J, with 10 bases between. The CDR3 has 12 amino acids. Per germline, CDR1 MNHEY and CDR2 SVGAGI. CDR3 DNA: TGTGCCAGCAGGAGTAAGCAGTATGGCTACACCTTC. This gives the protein CASRSKQYGYTF.

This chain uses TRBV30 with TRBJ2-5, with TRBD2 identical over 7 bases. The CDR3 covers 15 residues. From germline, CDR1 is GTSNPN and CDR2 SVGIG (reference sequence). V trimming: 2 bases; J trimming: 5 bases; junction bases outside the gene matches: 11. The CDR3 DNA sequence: TGTGCCTGGAGTAGGGTGAGGGAGGGAAGTGAGACCCAGTACTTC. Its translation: CAWSRVREGSETQYF.

The CDR3 DNA follows: TGTGCCAGCAGCTTACAACGAGGCATCGAGCAGTACTTC. Amino acid sequence: CASSLQRGIEQYF. The gene calls are TRBV11-3 and TRBJ2-7, with D hard to call. The CDR3 has 13 residues. V dropped 2 bases and J dropped 6 bases, with 11 bases sitting between them. Germline V CDR1 and CDR2: SGHNT, YENEEA.

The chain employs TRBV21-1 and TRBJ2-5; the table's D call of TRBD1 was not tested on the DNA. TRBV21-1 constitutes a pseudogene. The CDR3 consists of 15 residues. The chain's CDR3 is CASTERGRGQETQYF. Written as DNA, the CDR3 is TGTGCCAGCACCGAAAGGGGCAGGGGACAAGAGACCCAGTACTTC.

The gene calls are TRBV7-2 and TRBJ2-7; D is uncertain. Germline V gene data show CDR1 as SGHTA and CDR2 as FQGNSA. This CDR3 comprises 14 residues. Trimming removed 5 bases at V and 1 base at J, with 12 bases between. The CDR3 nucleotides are TGTGCCAGCAGCCCATTCCAAGTATCCTACGAGCAGTACTTC. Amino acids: CASSPFQVSYEQYF.

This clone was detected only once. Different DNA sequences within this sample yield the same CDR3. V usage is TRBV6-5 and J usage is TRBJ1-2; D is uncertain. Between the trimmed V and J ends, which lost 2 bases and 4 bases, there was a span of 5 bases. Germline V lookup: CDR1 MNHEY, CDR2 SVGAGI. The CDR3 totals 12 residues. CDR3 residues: CASSYTGYGYTF. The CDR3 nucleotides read TGTGCCAGCAGTTACACCGGCTATGGCTACACCTTC.

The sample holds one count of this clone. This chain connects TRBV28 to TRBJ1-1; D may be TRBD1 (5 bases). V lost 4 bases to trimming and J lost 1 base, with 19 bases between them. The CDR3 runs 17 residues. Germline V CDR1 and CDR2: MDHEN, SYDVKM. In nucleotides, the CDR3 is TGTGCCAGCAGTTCGGCTCAGGGACGGGGCAGGAACACTGAAGCTTTCTTT. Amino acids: CASSSAQGRGRNTEAFF.